This TCR beta chain stems from a study of blood T cell repertoires in COVID-19. Original methodology: Counts of nucleated cells, estimated from reference gene primer amplification, were obtained. TCRdb's copy holds only in-frame clones and misses some; the assay was immunoSEQ multiplex PCR. For V, J and clone size, that table is used; D and trimming come from the DNA. The sample lists roughly 70,000 clones; roughly 77% were seen once. The CDR3 runs to 17 residues. J lost 1 base, V lost 2 bases, and 8 bases had no gene match. CDR1 is MNHNS and CDR2 is SASEGT in the germline V gene. The sample consisted of peripheral blood. The chain has TRBV6-1 and TRBJ1-1; 9 bases align to TRBD1. This receptor was obtained from a woman in her 70s with acute or convalescent COVID-19. The CDR3 region is CASSERQGVHSNTEAFF. CDR3 nucleotides: TGTGCCAGCAGTGAAAGACAGGGGGTACACTCGAACACTGAAGCTTTCTTT.